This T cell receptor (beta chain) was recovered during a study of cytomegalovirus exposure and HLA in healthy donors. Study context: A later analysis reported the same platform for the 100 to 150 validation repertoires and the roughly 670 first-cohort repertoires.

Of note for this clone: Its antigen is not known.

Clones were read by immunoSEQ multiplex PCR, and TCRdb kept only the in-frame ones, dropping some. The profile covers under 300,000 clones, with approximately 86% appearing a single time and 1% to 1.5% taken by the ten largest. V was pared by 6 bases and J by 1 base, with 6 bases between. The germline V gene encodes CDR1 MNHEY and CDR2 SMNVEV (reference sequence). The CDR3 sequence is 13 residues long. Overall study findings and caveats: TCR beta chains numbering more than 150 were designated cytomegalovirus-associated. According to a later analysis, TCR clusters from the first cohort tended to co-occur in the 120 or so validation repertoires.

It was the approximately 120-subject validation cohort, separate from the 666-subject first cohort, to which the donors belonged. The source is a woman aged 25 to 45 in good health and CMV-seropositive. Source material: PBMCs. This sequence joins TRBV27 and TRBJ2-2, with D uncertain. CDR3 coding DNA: TGTGCCAGCAGACCCGGGAACACCGGGGAGCTGTTTTTT. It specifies CASRPGNTGELFF.